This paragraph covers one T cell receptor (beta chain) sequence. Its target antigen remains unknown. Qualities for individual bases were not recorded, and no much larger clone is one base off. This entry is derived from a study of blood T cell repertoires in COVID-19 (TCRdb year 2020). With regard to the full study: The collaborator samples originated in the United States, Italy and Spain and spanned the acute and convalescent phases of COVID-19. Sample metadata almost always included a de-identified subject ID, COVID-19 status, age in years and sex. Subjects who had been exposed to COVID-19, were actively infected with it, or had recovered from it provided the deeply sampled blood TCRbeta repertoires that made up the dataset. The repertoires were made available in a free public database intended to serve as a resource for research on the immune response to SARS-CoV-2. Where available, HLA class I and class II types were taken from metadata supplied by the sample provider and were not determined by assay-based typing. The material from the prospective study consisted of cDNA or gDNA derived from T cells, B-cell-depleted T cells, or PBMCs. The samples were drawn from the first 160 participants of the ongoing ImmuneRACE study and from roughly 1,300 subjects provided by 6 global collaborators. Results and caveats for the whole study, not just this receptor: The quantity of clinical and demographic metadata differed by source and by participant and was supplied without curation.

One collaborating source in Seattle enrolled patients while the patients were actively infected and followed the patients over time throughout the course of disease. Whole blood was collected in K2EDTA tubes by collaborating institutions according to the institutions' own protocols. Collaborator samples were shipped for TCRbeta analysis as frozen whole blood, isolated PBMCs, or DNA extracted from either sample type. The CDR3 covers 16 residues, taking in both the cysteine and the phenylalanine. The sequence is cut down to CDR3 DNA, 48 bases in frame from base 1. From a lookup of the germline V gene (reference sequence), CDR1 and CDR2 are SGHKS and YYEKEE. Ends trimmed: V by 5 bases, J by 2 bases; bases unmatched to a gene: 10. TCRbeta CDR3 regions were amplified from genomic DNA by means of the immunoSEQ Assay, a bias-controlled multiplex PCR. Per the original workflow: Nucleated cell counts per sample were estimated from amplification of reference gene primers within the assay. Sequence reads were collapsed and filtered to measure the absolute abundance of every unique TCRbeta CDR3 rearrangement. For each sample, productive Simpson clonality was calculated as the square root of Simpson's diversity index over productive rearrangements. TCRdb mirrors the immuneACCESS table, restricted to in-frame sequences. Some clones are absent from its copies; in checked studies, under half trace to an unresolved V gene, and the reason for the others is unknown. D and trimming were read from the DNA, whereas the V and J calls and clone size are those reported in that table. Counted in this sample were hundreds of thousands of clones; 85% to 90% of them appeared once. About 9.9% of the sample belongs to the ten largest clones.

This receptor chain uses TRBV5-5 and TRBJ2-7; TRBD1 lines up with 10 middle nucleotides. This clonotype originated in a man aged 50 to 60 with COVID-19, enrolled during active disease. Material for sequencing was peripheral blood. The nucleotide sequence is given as TGTGCCAGCAGTGAGGGGACAGGGGCGCGAACCTACGAGCAGTACTTC. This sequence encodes CASSEGTGARTYEQYF.